Below, 24 T cell receptor beta chains from the same sample are listed, as sequenced in a study of T-cell memory formation after mild COVID-19. From the 5' RACE reads, TCRdb called clonotypes with MiXCR, one entry per CDR3 protein. Found here are under 550,000 distinct CDR3 sequences, about 18% of them singletons; the top ten hold around 12%. Material for sequencing was PBMCs or a T cell subset sorted from them (not recorded which). Source of these receptors: an adult woman who had mild COVID-19 (a few samples of this study predate the infection). Cell type and time point are not known.

This rearrangement joins TRBV29-1 to TRBJ2-1; 9 bases match TRBD2. The CDR3 is made up of 14 amino acids. Per the germline V gene, CDR1 is SQVTM and CDR2 is ANQGSEA. V lost 7 bases and J lost 7; bases outside the gene matches: 11. The chain's CDR3 is CSAEAWRGGNEQFF. CDR3 bases: TGCAGCGCCGAAGCTTGGCGGGGGGGGAATGAGCAGTTCTTC.

This clonotype came up many times. The chain recombines TRBV30 with TRBJ2-1; 12 nucleotides line up with TRBD2. The germline V gene has CDR1 GTSNPN and CDR2 SVGIG (reference sequence). V was clipped by 1 base and J by 8 bases; unmatched bases: 12. The CDR3 loop spans 17 amino acids. The CDR3 DNA reads as TGTGCCTGGAGTGAAGAAGCCGGGACTAGCGGGTTCTATGAGCAGTTCTTC. Residues: CAWSEEAGTSGFYEQFF.

In this sample, this clonotype turned up a few times. The rearrangement links TRBV7-3 to TRBJ2-3, with 7 positions matching TRBD2. Germline CDR1 reads SGHTA; CDR2 reads FQGTGA. The CDR3 contains 15 residues. The junction had 4 bases not matched to a gene; V was cut back by 0 bases and J by 4 bases. The CDR3 DNA follows: TGTGCCAGCAGCTTAACGGGAGGGCCCCCAGATACGCAGTATTTT. This translates into CASSLTGGPPDTQYF.

This clonotype was seen only a few times. This chain links TRBV12-3 or TRBV12-4 with TRBJ2-2; a possible D gene is TRBD2 (6 bases). This CDR3 is built from 14 residues. Trimming took 2 bases from V and 7 from J, leaving 11 bases between them. The CDR3 sequence: CASSLRLVGGELFF. CDR3 coding DNA: TGTGCCAGCAGTTTACGACTAGTAGGCGGGGAGCTGTTTTTT.

V usage is TRBV5-5 and J usage is TRBJ1-6; weak D call: TRBD1 (5 bases). The V gene's germline CDR1 is SGHKS and CDR2 YYEKEE (reference sequence). The CDR3 contains 13 residues. The V end lost 3 bases, the J end lost 8 bases, and 9 bases lay between the germline ends. The CDR3 here is CASSSVGDSPLHF. In DNA form, the CDR3 reads TGTGCCAGCAGCTCCGTGGGGGATTCACCCCTCCACTTT.

This clonotype has just a few counts. V and J are TRBV7-6 and TRBJ2-1; no firm D call. The germline CDR1 and CDR2 sequences are SGHVS and FNYEAQ. This CDR3 comprises 14 residues. V lost 4 bases, J lost 4 bases, and 11 bases lay in between. CDR3 loop: CASSSLTQYNEQFF. The CDR3 DNA follows: TGTGCCAGCAGCTCCCTGACGCAATACAATGAGCAGTTCTTC.

The gene calls are TRBV9 and TRBJ1-2, with 9 bases identical to TRBD1. The CDR3 is made up of 12 amino acids. Germline CDR1 is SGDLS and CDR2 is YYNGEE. With 4 bases clipped from V and 12 bases from J, the junction kept 7 bases outside the gene matches. The DNA of the CDR3 is TGTGCCAGCAGCATGGACAGGGGACCACACACCTTC. It yields the protein CASSMDRGPHTF. The variable domain in full, completed from reference TRBV9 and TRBJ1-2, reads DSGVTQTPKHLITATGQRVTLRCSPRSGDLSVYWYQQSLDQGLQFLIQYYNGEERAKGNILERFSAQQFPDLHSELNLSSLELGDSALYFCASSMDRGPHTFGSGTRLTVV.

This clonotype turned up a few times. The gene calls are TRBV20-1 and TRBJ2-7, with TRBD1 matching over 7 bases. The germline gives CDR1 DFQATT, CDR2 SNEGSKA (reference sequence). The CDR3 is made up of 13 amino acids. J gave up 4 bases and V 3 bases, and 6 bases lay outside the gene matches. CDR3: CSARRQGSYEQYF. The CDR3 DNA sequence: TGCAGTGCTAGGAGACAGGGATCTTACGAGCAGTACTTC.

This clonotype has a count of ten or more. The chain is built from TRBV29-1 and TRBJ2-7; 7 bases line up with TRBD2. The CDR3 is 12 amino acids. V was pared by 3 bases and J by 1 base, with 0 bases of the junction left unmatched. The germline V gene has CDR1 SQVTM and CDR2 ANQGSEA. For the CDR3, the DNA is TGCAGCGTTGACGGGGGGTCCTACGAGCAGTACTTC. Amino acids: CSVDGGSYEQYF.

This clonotype has more than one count but fewer than ten. The chain links TRBV9 to TRBJ2-1, with TRBD2 as a possible D gene (5 bases). V was cut by 0 bases and J by 9 bases, with 13 bases left in between. The CDR3 runs to 14 residues. Looked up from germline, CDR1 is SGDLS and CDR2 is YYNGEE. The DNA of the CDR3 is TGTGCCAGCAGCGTAGTCCGGGATATCGGTGAGCAGTTCTTC. This sequence encodes CASSVVRDIGEQFF. Filled out from reference TRBV9 and TRBJ2-1, the complete variable domain reads DSGVTQTPKHLITATGQRVTLRCSPRSGDLSVYWYQQSLDQGLQFLIQYYNGEERAKGNILERFSAQQFPDLHSELNLSSLELGDSALYFCASSVVRDIGEQFFGPGTRLTVL.

The V and J genes are TRBV5-1 and TRBJ2-6; perhaps TRBD2 as D (5 bases). The CDR3 is 17 amino acids. CDR1 SGHRS and CDR2 YFSETQ come from the germline V gene. The ends were cut back, 7 bases at V and 0 bases at J, with 17 bases in the middle. DNA of the CDR3: TGCGCCAGCGCCGCGGAGGAAAAAGCCTCTGGGGCCAACGTCCTGACTTTC. Translating gives CASAAEEKASGANVLTF.

The chain joins TRBV30 to TRBJ1-3; D is ambiguous. The V gene lost 0 bases and the J gene lost 5 bases, with 5 bases spanning the gap. The CDR3 spans 12 residues. The germline gives CDR1 GTSNPN, CDR2 SVGIG (reference sequence). CDR3 region: CAWSVMRNTIYF. The CDR3 DNA is TGTGCCTGGAGTGTAATGAGAAACACCATATATTTT.

The genes are TRBV7-9 and TRBJ2-1; D ambiguous. Deletions cut 5 bases from V and 3 bases from J, with 11 bases between. The germline V gene encodes CDR1 SEHNR and CDR2 FQNEAQ (reference sequence). CDR3 length: 14 amino acids. DNA of the CDR3: TGTGCCAGCAGCCCTAGGCCGGGCTACAATGAGCAGTTCTTC. Its protein is CASSPRPGYNEQFF.

This clonotype showed up just a few times. J is TRBJ2-7 and V is TRBV5-5, with a weak D call TRBD1 (6 bases). V lost 2 bases, J lost 3 bases, and 15 bases lay in between. The CDR3 is 15 residues long. In germline, CDR1 is SGHKS, CDR2 YYEKEE (reference sequence). The chain's CDR3 is CASSFRLQDSYEQYF. The CDR3 nucleotides read TGTGCCAGCAGCTTCCGGTTACAGGACAGCTACGAGCAGTACTTC.

The V call is TRBV7-9, the J call TRBJ1-4; D unresolved. The CDR3 covers 12 residues. With 3 bases removed from V and 7 bases from J, the gap between germline ends came to 6 bases. Germline values: CDR1 SEHNR, CDR2 FQNEAQ (reference sequence). CDR3 in DNA: TGTGCCAGCAGCTTTGGCGGTGAAAAACTGTTTTTT. It translates to CASSFGGEKLFF.

This clonotype was seen more than once but under ten times. The chain carries TRBV6-5 and TRBJ2-5, with 12 bases lining up with TRBD2. The CDR3 is 16 amino acids. V shed 5 bases and J 6 bases; nucleotides not matched to a gene: 10. The germline gives CDR1 MNHEY, CDR2 SVGAGI. CDR3 nucleotide sequence: TGTGCCAGCAGTCGAACGGCTAGCGGGGGGGAGAAGACCCAGTACTTC. Translating it yields CASSRTASGGEKTQYF.

V and J are TRBV18 and TRBJ2-5; 8 positions match TRBD1. The germline gives CDR1 KGHSH, CDR2 LQKENI. The CDR3 extends over 15 amino acids. V lost 1 base, J lost 0 bases, and 1 base stayed unmatched. The CDR3 DNA reads as TGTGCCAGCTCACCACGACAGGGGCACCAAGAGACCCAGTACTTC. Its translation: CASSPRQGHQETQYF.

The J gene is TRBJ2-3, the V gene TRBV5-1; 15 bases align to TRBD2. This CDR3 has 19 amino acids. Looked up from germline, CDR1 is SGHRS and CDR2 is YFSETQ. The trim removed 1 base at V and 1 base at J, leaving 7 bases unmatched. The CDR3 nucleotides read TGCGCCAGCAGCTTGAGGACTAGCGGGGGGGCCAGCCGCACAGATACGCAGTATTTT. Translating gives CASSLRTSGGASRTDTQYF.

The rearrangement joins TRBV18 to TRBJ1-3, with D perhaps matching TRBD1 (5 bases). CDR1 and CDR2 from the germline V gene are KGHSH and LQKENI. V gave up 3 bases and J gave up 0 bases, with 18 bases separating them. This CDR3 comprises 18 residues. For the CDR3, the DNA is TGTGCCAGCTCACCCCTAAGTCAGGGAACGTCCTCTGGAAACACCATATATTTT. It translates to CASSPLSQGTSSGNTIYF.

This chain connects TRBV6-5 to TRBJ2-3; D is uncertain. CDR1 is MNHEY, CDR2 SVGAGI, per germline. The CDR3 spans 13 residues. V was shortened by 5 bases and J by 6 bases, with 12 bases between the two germline ends. CDR3 region: CASSTAWMDTQYF. As DNA, the CDR3 is TGTGCCAGCAGTACTGCTTGGATGGATACGCAGTATTTT.

This clonotype has only a few counts. The CDR3 sequence is CASSRKDGNIQYF. DNA of the CDR3: TGTGCCAGCAGCCGTAAGGACGGAAACATTCAGTACTTC. The V call is TRBV7-9, the J call TRBJ2-4, with unresolved D. Germline V gives CDR1 SEHNR, CDR2 FQNEAQ (reference sequence). V was shortened by 5 bases and J by 6 bases, with 11 bases between the two germline ends. The CDR3 sequence is 13 residues long.

V is TRBV7-2 and J is TRBJ2-1; the D is unclear. The CDR3 sequence is 17 residues long. Germline V gene lookup returns CDR1 SGHTA and CDR2 FQGNSA. V was clipped by 1 base and J by 1 base, with 14 bases between them. CDR3 nucleotide sequence: TGTGCCAGCAGCTTAGTAGTAGATGTCTGGTCCTACAATGAGCAGTTCTTC. It specifies CASSLVVDVWSYNEQFF. The whole variable domain, remainder taken from reference TRBV7-2 and TRBJ2-1, is GAGVSQSPSNKVTEKGKDVELRCDPISGHTALYWYRQSLGQGLEFLIYFQGNSAPDKSGLPSDRFSAERTGGSVSTLTIQRTQQEDSAVYLCASSLVVDVWSYNEQFFGPGTRLTVL.

The chain employs TRBV20-1 and TRBJ2-3; D remains unclear. This CDR3 has 12 residues. Per germline, CDR1 DFQATT and CDR2 SNEGSKA (reference sequence). Trimming took off 3 bases at V and 7 bases at J, with 11 bases between the two ends. The CDR3 DNA sequence: TGCAGTGCTAGGGAATGGGATAATACGCAGTATTTT. It translates to CSAREWDNTQYF.

The rearrangement joins TRBV5-1 to TRBJ2-4; 9 bases agree with TRBD2. The V gene's germline CDR1 is SGHRS and CDR2 YFSETQ. The CDR3 has 17 amino acids. V gave up 4 bases and J gave up 1 base; unmatched junction bases: 9. CDR3 loop: CASSRIRTSDAKNIQYF. The CDR3 nucleotides are TGCGCCAGCAGCCGTATCCGGACTAGCGATGCCAAAAACATTCAGTACTTC. The full variable domain, in which reference TRBV5-1 and TRBJ2-4 provide the parts outside the CDR3, is KAGVTQTPRYLIKTRGQQVTLSCSPISGHRSVSWYQQTPGQGLQFLFEYFSETQRNKGNFPGRFSGRQFSNSRSEMNVSTLELGDSALYLCASSRIRTSDAKNIQYFGAGTRLSVL.